This record concerns one T cell receptor (beta chain) sequence. The count of this clone is one. It lacks a known antigen. No base-level quality is on record; no much larger clone is a single base apart. Buffy coats from 35 to 45 blood donors, supplied by the Finnish Red Cross blood service, were used as healthy controls. All TCR-sequenced material derived from peripheral blood: patient blood samples and healthy donor buffy coats. Ficoll-Hypaque gradient centrifugation was used to isolate peripheral blood mononuclear cells. Magnetic purification was used to isolate CD4+ cells from the buffy coats of the healthy controls. The Gentra Puregene Cell and Tissue kit was used to extract genomic DNA, and a Qubit 2.0 fluorometer was used to measure the amount of genomic DNA. The V and J ends are trimmed by 3 bases and 2 bases, leaving 10 bases between them. CDR1 and CDR2 are read off the germline V gene as SGHAT and FQNNGV. The CDR3 starts with the cysteine, ends with the phenylalanine, and has 14 residues. This entry keeps only the CDR3 DNA: 42 bases, framed from base 1.

The immunoSEQ assay at survey resolution was applied to genomic DNA for sequencing of TCRbeta rearrangements. Per the authors' processing: In the TCR sequencing data, the lowest productive clonotype frequency that could be detected was 2.59 x 10-5. Analyses included only productive TCRbeta rearrangements, meaning complete and in-frame sequences. Simpson clonality, calculated in the immunoSEQ Analyzer version 3.0, was used as the measure of sample clonality. Based on frequency, clones were grouped as very rare, small, medium, large (1-20%) or hyperexpanded (>20%). Generation probabilities were estimated with OLGA 1.2.3, V-gene circos plots were made with VDJtools, specificities were searched in VDJdb, and CDR3 motifs were identified with GLIPH. Sourced from immuneACCESS, this table was stored by TCRdb with only in-frame sequences that have V and J called. A share of the clones is absent; for the studies checked, an unresolved V gene accounts for under half, and the remainder has no known explanation. V, J and clone size reflect that table, while D and trimming were determined from the DNA. This sample lists about 38,000 clones; over 70% were detected once. Jointly, the top ten make up 0.55% of the sample.

These data come from a study of STAT5B mutations in CD4+ large granular lymphocyte leukemia (dated by TCRdb to the early 2020s). Describing the broader study: Among the healthy controls, the CDR3 'QG' motif was associated with a particular HLA allele. Flow cytometry performed on FACSCanto II or FACSVerse showed that the purified fractions had more than 95% purity among lymphocytes. The study compared the TCRbeta repertoires of patients with CD4+ T-cell large granular lymphocyte leukemia against the TCRbeta repertoires of healthy blood donors. What the work shows at the level of the full study, not this receptor alone: CD4-sorted patient repertoires appeared more clonal than healthy CD4+ repertoires, and this difference persisted after removing the putative leukemic clones. Data were not HLA-matched; higher clonality in CD4+ versus CD8+ T-LGLL could reflect the relatively small sample size. Main leukemic clonotypes were private to each patient, although around 24% of the main leukemic clonotypes were found at low frequency in the non-leukemic repertoires of other patients. TRBV06-family usage was enriched among the top patient clones (8/27) compared with healthy controls (2/35).

Material: CD4+ T cells from blood buffy coats. This sequence uses TRBV11-2 and TRBJ2-5; tentative D gene TRBD1, with 6 bases matching. The receptor's source is a human donor in good health. The nucleotides read TGTGCCAGCAGCTTGACAGGCGGACAAGAGACCCAGTACTTC. Translated, this is CASSLTGGQETQYF.